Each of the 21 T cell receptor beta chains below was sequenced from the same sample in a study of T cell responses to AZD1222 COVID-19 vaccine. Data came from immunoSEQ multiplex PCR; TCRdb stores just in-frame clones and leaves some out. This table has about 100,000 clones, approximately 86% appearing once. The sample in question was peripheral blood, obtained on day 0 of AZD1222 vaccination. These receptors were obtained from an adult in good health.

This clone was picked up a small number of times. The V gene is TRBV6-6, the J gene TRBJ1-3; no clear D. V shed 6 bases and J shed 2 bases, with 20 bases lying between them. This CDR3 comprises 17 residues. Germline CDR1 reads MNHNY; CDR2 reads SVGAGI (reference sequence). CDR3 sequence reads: CASSRGIGGNAGNTIYF. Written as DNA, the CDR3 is TGTGCCAGCAGCCGAGGAATAGGAGGGAATGCTGGAAACACCATATATTTT.

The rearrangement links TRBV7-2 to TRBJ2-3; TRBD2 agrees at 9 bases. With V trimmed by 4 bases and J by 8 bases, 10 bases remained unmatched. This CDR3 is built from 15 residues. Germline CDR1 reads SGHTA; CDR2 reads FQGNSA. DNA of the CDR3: TGTGCCAGCAGCTCCGCGGGGGGGCCGGCGGGTACGCAGTATTTT. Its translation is CASSSAGGPAGTQYF.

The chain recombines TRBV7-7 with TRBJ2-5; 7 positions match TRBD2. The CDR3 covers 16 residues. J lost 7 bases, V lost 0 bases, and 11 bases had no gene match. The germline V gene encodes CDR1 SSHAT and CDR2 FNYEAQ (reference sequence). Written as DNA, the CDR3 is TGTGCCAGCAGCTTAGCGGGAACCCGGGGGGAGTCGACCCAGTACTTC. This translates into CASSLAGTRGESTQYF.

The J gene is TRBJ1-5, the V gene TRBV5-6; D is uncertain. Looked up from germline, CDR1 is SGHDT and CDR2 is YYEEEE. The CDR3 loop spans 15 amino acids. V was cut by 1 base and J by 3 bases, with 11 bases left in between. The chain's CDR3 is CASSLWTLYNQPQHF. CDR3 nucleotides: TGTGCCAGCAGCTTGTGGACGCTATACAATCAGCCCCAGCATTTT.

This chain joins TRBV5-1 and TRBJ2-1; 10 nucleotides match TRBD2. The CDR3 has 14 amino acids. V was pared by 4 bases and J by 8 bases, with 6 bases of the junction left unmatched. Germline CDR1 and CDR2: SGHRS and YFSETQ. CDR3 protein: CASSPGLAIDEQFF. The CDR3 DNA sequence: TGCGCCAGCAGCCCGGGACTAGCGATCGATGAGCAGTTCTTC.

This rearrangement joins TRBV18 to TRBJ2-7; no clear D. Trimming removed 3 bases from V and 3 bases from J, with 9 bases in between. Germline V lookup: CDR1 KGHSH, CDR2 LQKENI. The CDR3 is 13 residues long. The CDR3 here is CASSPGSIYEQYF. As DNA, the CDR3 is TGTGCCAGCTCACCCGGGTCGATCTACGAGCAGTACTTC.

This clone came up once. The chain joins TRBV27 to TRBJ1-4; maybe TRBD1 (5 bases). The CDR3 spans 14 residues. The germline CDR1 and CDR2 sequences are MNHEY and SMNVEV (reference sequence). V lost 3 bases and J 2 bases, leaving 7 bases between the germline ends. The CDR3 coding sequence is TGTGCCAGCAGTTTCAGGGTGACTAATGAAAAACTGTTTTTT. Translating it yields CASSFRVTNEKLFF. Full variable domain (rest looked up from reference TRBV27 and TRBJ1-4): EAQVTQNPRYLITVTGKKLTVTCSQNMNHEYMSWYRQDPGLGLRQIYYSMNVEVTDKGDVPEGYKVSRKEKRNFPLILESPSPNQTSLYFCASSFRVTNEKLFFGSGTQLSVL.

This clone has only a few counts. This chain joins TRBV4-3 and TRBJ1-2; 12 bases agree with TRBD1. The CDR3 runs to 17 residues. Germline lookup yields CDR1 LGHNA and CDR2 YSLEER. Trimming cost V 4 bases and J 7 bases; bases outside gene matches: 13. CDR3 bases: TGCGCCAGCAGCCCCGGGACAGGGGGCCTTGAGATCGGTGGCTACACCTTC. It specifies CASSPGTGGLEIGGYTF.

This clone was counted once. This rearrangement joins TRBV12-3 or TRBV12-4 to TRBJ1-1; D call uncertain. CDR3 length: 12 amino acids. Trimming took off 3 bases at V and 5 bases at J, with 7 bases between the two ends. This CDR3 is CASSLGRTEAFF. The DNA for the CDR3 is TGTGCCAGCAGTTTGGGGAGAACTGAAGCTTTCTTT.

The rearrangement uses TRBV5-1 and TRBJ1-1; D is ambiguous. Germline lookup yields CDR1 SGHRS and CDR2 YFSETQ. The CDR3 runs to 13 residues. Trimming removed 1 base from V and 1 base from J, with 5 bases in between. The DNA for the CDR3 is TGCGCCAGCAGCTTGACTGCGAACACTGAAGCTTTCTTT. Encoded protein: CASSLTANTEAFF.

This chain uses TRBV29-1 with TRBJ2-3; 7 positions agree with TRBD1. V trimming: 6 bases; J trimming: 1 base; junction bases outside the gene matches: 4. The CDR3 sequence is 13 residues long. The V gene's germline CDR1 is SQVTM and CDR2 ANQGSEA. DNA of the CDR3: TGCAGCGTGACAGGGTATCGCACAGATACGCAGTATTTT. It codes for CSVTGYRTDTQYF.

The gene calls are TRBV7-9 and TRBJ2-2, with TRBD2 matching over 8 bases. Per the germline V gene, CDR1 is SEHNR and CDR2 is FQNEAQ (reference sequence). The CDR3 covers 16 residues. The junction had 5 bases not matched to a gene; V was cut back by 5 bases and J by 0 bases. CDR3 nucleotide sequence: TGTGCCAGCAGCGTTATAGCGGGGACGAACACCGGGGAGCTGTTTTTT. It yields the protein CASSVIAGTNTGELFF.

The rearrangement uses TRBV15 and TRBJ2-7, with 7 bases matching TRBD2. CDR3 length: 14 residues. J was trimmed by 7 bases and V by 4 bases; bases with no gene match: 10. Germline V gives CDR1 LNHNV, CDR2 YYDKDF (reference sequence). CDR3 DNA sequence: TGTGCCACCAGCATGGGAGGGGTTGGGGGTGAGCAGTACTTC. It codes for CATSMGGVGGEQYF.

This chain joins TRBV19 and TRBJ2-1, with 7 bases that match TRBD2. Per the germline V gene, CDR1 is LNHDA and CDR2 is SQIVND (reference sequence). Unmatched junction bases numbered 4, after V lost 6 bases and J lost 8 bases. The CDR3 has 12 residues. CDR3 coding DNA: TGTGCCAGTAGGCGGGAGTTACATGAGCAGTTCTTC. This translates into CASRRELHEQFF.

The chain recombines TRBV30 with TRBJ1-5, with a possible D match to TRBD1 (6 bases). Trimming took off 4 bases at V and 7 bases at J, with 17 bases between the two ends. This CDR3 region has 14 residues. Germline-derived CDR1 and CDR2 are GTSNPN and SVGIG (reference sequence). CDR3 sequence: CAWNPGPGAQPQHF. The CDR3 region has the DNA TGTGCCTGGAACCCTGGGCCAGGGGCCCAGCCCCAGCATTTT.

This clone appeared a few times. The CDR3 loop reads CASSQTTGFSGNTIYF. As DNA, the CDR3 is TGTGCCAGCAGCCAAACTACAGGATTCTCTGGAAACACCATATATTTT. V is TRBV3-1 (or the pseudogene TRBV3-2) and J is TRBJ1-3; D may be TRBD1 (5 bases). Germline V gene sequence: CDR1 LGHDT, CDR2 YNNKEL (reference sequence). V lost 2 bases and J 0 bases, leaving 11 bases between the germline ends. The CDR3 is made up of 16 amino acids.

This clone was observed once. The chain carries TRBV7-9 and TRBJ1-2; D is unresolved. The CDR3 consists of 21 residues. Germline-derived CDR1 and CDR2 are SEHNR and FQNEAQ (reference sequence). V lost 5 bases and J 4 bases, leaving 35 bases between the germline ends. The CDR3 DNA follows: TGTGCCAGCAGCATGATGCAAGAGTCCAGGCTCCTAGCTAGGCTAGGCTATGGCTACACCTTC. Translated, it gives CASSMMQESRLLARLGYGYTF. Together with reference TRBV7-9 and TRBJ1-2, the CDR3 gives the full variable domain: DTGVSQNPRHKITKRGQNVTFRCDPISEHNRLYWYRQTLGQGPEFLTYFQNEAQLEKSRLLSDRFSAERPKGSFSTLEIQRTEQGDSAMYLCASSMMQESRLLARLGYGYTFGSGTRLTVV.

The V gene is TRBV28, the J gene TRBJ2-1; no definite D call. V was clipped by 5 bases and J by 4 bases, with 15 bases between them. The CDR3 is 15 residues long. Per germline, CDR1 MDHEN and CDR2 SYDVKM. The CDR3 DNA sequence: TGTGCCAGCAGTACTCCAAGTCCTCGTTACAATGAGCAGTTCTTC. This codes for CASSTPSPRYNEQFF.

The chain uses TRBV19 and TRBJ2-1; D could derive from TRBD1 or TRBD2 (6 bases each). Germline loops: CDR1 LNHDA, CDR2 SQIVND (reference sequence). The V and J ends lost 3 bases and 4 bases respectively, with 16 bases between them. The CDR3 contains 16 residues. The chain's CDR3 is CASSIGGLRLYNEQFF. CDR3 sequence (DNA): TGTGCCAGTAGTATTGGGGGGCTTAGACTATACAATGAGCAGTTCTTC.

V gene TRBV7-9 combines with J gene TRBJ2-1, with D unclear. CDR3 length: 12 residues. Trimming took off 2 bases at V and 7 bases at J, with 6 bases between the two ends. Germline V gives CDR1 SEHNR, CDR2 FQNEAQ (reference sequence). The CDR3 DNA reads TGTGCCAGCAGCTTAATTCAGAATGAGCAGTTCTTC. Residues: CASSLIQNEQFF. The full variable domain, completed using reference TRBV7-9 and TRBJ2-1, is DTGVSQNPRHKITKRGQNVTFRCDPISEHNRLYWYRQTLGQGPEFLTYFQNEAQLEKSRLLSDRFSAERPKGSFSTLEIQRTEQGDSAMYLCASSLIQNEQFFGPGTRLTVL.

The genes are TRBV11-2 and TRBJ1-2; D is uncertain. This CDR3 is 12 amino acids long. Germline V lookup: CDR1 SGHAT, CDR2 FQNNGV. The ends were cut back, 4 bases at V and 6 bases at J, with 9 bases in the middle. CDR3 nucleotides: TGTGCCAGCAGCTCGGAAGGGAATGGCTACACCTTC. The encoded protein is CASSSEGNGYTF.